The next 7 T cell receptor beta chains were all read from a single sample in a study of T cells in localized non-small cell lung cancer (dated by TCRdb to the early 2020s). The library was generated by the immunoSEQ multiplex PCR assay. This is the immuneACCESS table as TCRdb keeps it, with only in-frame sequences that have V and J called. A part of the clones is gone; compared with another copy, unresolved V genes explain less than half, and the rest is unexplained. Recorded for this sample are approximately 31,000 clones; about 88% of them occurred a single time. The ten most abundant clones make up 2.5% to 3% of the sample. Material: peripheral blood, obtained before any cancer treatment. These receptors were collected from a female donor older than 55 with stage I lung adenocarcinoma.

This chain uses TRBV9 with TRBJ2-3; D is perhaps TRBD1 or TRBD2 (6 bases each). CDR3 length: 16 amino acids. The germline CDR1 and CDR2 sequences are SGDLS and YYNGEE. V gave up 0 bases and J gave up 6 bases, with 17 bases separating them. The CDR3, as DNA: TGTGCCAGCAGCGTAGGAACTTGGGGGGCCCTGGATACGCAGTATTTT. It specifies CASSVGTWGALDTQYF.

J is TRBJ2-3 and V is TRBV5-4; TRBD2 aligns across 9 bases. V dropped 4 bases and J dropped 0; count of bases not matched to a gene: 3. The CDR3 has 15 residues. Germline lookup yields CDR1 SGHNT and CDR2 YYREEE (reference sequence). In DNA, the CDR3 is TGTGCCAGCAGCCGGACTAGCGTTAGCACAGATACGCAGTATTTT. Its translation: CASSRTSVSTDTQYF. The variable domain in full, with the rest retrieved from reference TRBV5-4 and TRBJ2-3, is ETGVTQSPTHLIKTRGQQVTLRCSSQSGHNTVSWYQQALGQGPQFIFQYYREEENGRGNFPPRFSGLQFPNYSSELNVNALELDDSALYLCASSRTSVSTDTQYFGPGTRLTVL.

The chain carries TRBV9 and TRBJ1-2, with D perhaps matching TRBD1 (5 bases). CDR3 length: 16 residues. V was clipped by 3 bases and J by 8 bases, with 23 bases between them. Germline CDR1 reads SGDLS; CDR2 reads YYNGEE. For the CDR3, the DNA is TGTGCCAGCAGCGACGGGTCGGGAACGGGAAGGGACGGCTACACCTTC. Its protein is CASSDGSGTGRDGYTF.

This chain joins TRBV30 and TRBJ1-1, with TRBD1 matching over 10 bases. J gave up 6 bases and V 1 base, and 2 bases lay outside the gene matches. This CDR3 region has 13 residues. Germline CDR1 reads GTSNPN; CDR2 reads SVGIG (reference sequence). CDR3 DNA sequence: TGTGCCTGGAGTGACGGACAGGGGGCTGAAGCTTTCTTT. It codes for CAWSDGQGAEAFF. Full variable domain (rest looked up from reference TRBV30 and TRBJ1-1): SQTIHQWPATLVQPVGSPLSLECTVEGTSNPNLYWYRQAAGRGLQLLFYSVGIGQISSEVPQNLSASRPQDRQFILSSKKLLLSDSGFYLCAWSDGQGAEAFFGQGTRLTVV.

This chain uses TRBV2 with TRBJ1-1, with 11 bases that match TRBD1. The trim removed 7 bases at V and 4 bases at J, leaving 8 bases unmatched. The CDR3 is made up of 15 amino acids. The V gene's germline CDR1 is SNHLY and CDR2 FYNNEI. Here the CDR3 reads CASNGQGAVGTEAFF. In DNA, the CDR3 is TGTGCCAGCAATGGACAGGGGGCGGTTGGCACTGAAGCTTTCTTT.

V usage is TRBV6-1 and J usage is TRBJ1-1; maybe TRBD1 (6 bases). CDR3 length: 14 amino acids. Trimming removed 6 bases at V and 0 bases at J, with 11 bases between. Germline CDR1 reads MNHNS; CDR2 reads SASEGT. The CDR3 sequence is CASRVRDMNTEAFF. In DNA, the CDR3 is TGTGCCAGCAGGGTCAGGGACATGAACACTGAAGCTTTCTTT.

The chain is built from TRBV10-2 and TRBJ2-2, with D tentatively TRBD2 (6 bases). This CDR3 has 16 residues. Deletions cut 3 bases from V and 4 bases from J, with 15 bases between. Germline CDR1 WSHSY, CDR2 SAAADI. CDR3: CASSDFSGGTTGELFF. The CDR3 DNA reads TGCGCCAGCAGTGATTTTAGCGGTGGGACCACCGGGGAGCTGTTTTTT.